A selection of T cell receptor beta chains follows, all from one sample in a study of shared clonotypes between healthy human individuals. Here immunoSEQ multiplex PCR was the method, and the copy in TCRdb shows in-frame clones only, minus some. The profile shows hundreds of thousands of clones, roughly 84% of them singletons. The sequenced sample consisted of memory CD8+ T cells sorted from blood. These receptors were taken from a man younger than 30 in good health. CDR3s include the opening cysteine and the closing phenylalanine or tryptophan. A D gene is named only where the DNA matches it firmly. A row's size may be missing; if present it is once, few, many or a size class.

j_call clone_size v_call d_call cdr3_aa cdr3_nt
TRBJ1-5 - TRBV2 TRBD1 CASSEGQGAYQPQHF TGTGCCAGCAGTGAAGGACAGGGGGCATATCAGCCCCAGCATTTT
TRBJ1-1 - TRBV5-1 - CASNTGQNTEAFF TGCGCCAGCAACACGGGACAAAACACTGAAGCTTTCTTT
TRBJ2-3 - TRBV4-3 - CASSQESPEATDTQYF TGCGCCAGCAGCCAAGAATCCCCGGAAGCAACAGATACGCAGTATTTT
TRBJ2-7 many TRBV5-5 - CASREWDTAAYEQYF TGTGCCAGCAGGGAATGGGACACCGCCGCCTACGAGCAGTACTTC
TRBJ1-2 - TRBV10-2 - CASSEYLFYGYTF TGCGCCAGCAGTGAGTACCTGTTCTATGGCTACACCTTC
TRBJ2-7 - TRBV7-9 - CASSPPTGIEQYF TGTGCCAGCAGCCCCCCCACCGGGATCGAGCAGTACTTC
TRBJ2-5 few TRBV7-9 - CASSPREWLPYQETQYF TGTGCCAGCAGCCCCCGGGAATGGCTCCCGTACCAAGAGACCCAGTACTTC
TRBJ1-2 - TRBV25-1 TRBD1 CASSTQGAFHGYTF TGTGCCAGCAGTACACAGGGGGCTTTCCATGGCTACACCTTC
TRBJ2-7 few TRBV6-1 - CASSEVDGYEQYF TGTGCCAGCAGTGAAGTCGATGGATACGAGCAGTACTTC
TRBJ2-7 - TRBV13 - CASSHSYEQYF TGTGCCAGCAGCCATTCCTACGAGCAGTACTTC
TRBJ2-7 once TRBV2 - CASRVRISYEQYF TGTGCCAGCAGGGTCCGGATATCCTACGAGCAGTACTTC
TRBJ1-5 - TRBV5-4 TRBD1 CASIKLTGRLFKSNQPQHF TGTGCCAGCATCAAACTGACAGGGAGACTTTTTAAAAGCAATCAGCCCCAGCATTTT
TRBJ2-5 - TRBV5-4 - CASSLADRQETQYF TGTGCCAGCAGCTTGGCTGACAGGCAAGAGACCCAGTACTTC
TRBJ2-7 - TRBV9 TRBD2 CASSQSSGISYEQYF TGTGCCAGCAGCCAATCTAGCGGGATCTCCTACGAGCAGTACTTC
TRBJ2-2 - TRBV11-2 TRBD1 CASSLFPGGNTGELFF TGTGCCAGCAGCTTATTCCCAGGGGGGAACACCGGGGAGCTGTTTTTT
TRBJ1-3 - TRBV7-9 - CASSWGEDTIYF TGTGCCAGCAGCTGGGGAGAGGACACCATATATTTT
TRBJ2-5 - TRBV6-5 - CASSYIPGGQETQYF TGTGCCAGCAGTTACATCCCCGGGGGCCAAGAGACCCAGTACTTC
TRBJ1-3 few TRBV9 - CASGGRDAGNTIYF TGTGCCAGCGGCGGCAGGGATGCTGGAAACACCATATATTTT
TRBJ1-4 - TRBV27 TRBD1 CASGTGFEKLFF TGTGCCAGCGGGACAGGTTTTGAAAAACTGTTTTTT
TRBJ2-7 - TRBV11-3 - CASSSGYEQYF TGTGCCAGCAGCTCCGGCTACGAGCAGTACTTC
TRBJ2-3 - TRBV7-9 TRBD1 CASSLTPGQGTDTQYF TGTGCCAGCAGCCTGACTCCGGGACAGGGCACAGATACGCAGTATTTT
TRBJ1-2 - TRBV5-1 - CASSPSGVYYGYTF TGCGCCAGCAGCCCCTCAGGGGTGTACTATGGCTACACCTTC
TRBJ1-1 - TRBV13 TRBD1 CASSAQGAAEAFF TGTGCCAGCAGCGCACAGGGGGCCGCTGAAGCTTTCTTT
TRBJ2-7 - TRBV2 - CASRFQGYEQYF TGTGCCAGCAGATTCCAGGGTTACGAGCAGTACTTC
TRBJ2-3 - TRBV7-9 TRBD2 CASSWLAGASTDTQYF TGTGCCAGCAGCTGGTTAGCGGGGGCTAGCACAGATACGCAGTATTTT
TRBJ1-1 - TRBV7-6 - CASSPRGGRGTEAFF TGTGCCAGCAGCCCCCGGGGAGGGAGGGGGACTGAAGCTTTCTTT
TRBJ2-1 - TRBV27 - CASKASAGDAYNEQFF TGTGCCAGCAAAGCCTCAGCTGGCGACGCTTACAATGAGCAGTTCTTC
TRBJ2-3 - TRBV29-1 - CSVDLTDTQYF TGCAGCGTTGACCTCACAGATACGCAGTATTTT
TRBJ2-7 many TRBV27 - CASSFHGAPYEQYF TGTGCCAGCAGTTTCCACGGGGCGCCCTACGAGCAGTACTTC
TRBJ2-3 - TRBV7-2 TRBD2 CASSLEGTSPTDTQYF TGTGCCAGCAGCTTAGAAGGGACTAGTCCCACAGATACGCAGTATTTT
TRBJ1-1 - TRBV10-2 - CASSELGTEAFF TGCGCCAGCAGTGAGTTGGGTACTGAAGCTTTCTTT
TRBJ1-1 - TRBV6-1 TRBD1 CASRETGGRDTEAFF TGTGCCAGCAGGGAAACAGGGGGCAGGGACACTGAAGCTTTCTTT
TRBJ2-7 - TRBV6-1 TRBD1 CASSGTGSSYEQYF TGTGCCAGCAGCGGGACAGGGAGCTCCTACGAGCAGTACTTC
TRBJ2-2 - TRBV2 TRBD1 CASSEEGTGRSGELFF TGTGCCAGCAGTGAAGAGGGGACAGGGAGGTCCGGGGAGCTGTTTTTT
TRBJ2-5 - TRBV5-4 - CASSSPMGETQYF TGTGCCAGCAGCTCCCCCATGGGAGAGACCCAGTACTTC
TRBJ2-7 - TRBV6-1 - CASSGAGSYEQYF TGTGCCAGCTCCGGGGCAGGCTCCTACGAGCAGTACTTC
TRBJ2-7 - TRBV30 TRBD1 CAWSVVGQGARTTQYEQYF TGTGCCTGGAGTGTAGTAGGGCAGGGGGCTCGTACAACCCAGTACGAGCAGTACTTC
TRBJ2-2 - TRBV13 - CASSLGAGELFF TGTGCCAGCAGCTTAGGAGCCGGGGAGCTGTTTTTT
TRBJ2-5 - TRBV19 - CASSSLVESKETQYF TGTGCCAGTAGTTCACTTGTAGAGAGCAAAGAGACCCAGTACTTC
TRBJ2-7 - TRBV5-6 TRBD1 CASSLGQSYEQYF TGTGCCAGCAGTTTGGGACAGAGTTACGAGCAGTACTTC
TRBJ1-2 - TRBV28 TRBD1 CASSPTTTGGDGYTF TGTGCCAGCAGTCCCACCACGACAGGGGGCGATGGCTACACCTTC
TRBJ2-1 - TRBV4-3 - CASTPLAGAYNEQFF TGCGCCAGCACCCCCCTTGCTGGGGCCTACAATGAGCAGTTCTTC
TRBJ2-1 - TRBV18 - CASSPPVIYNEQFF TGTGCCAGCTCACCCCCGGTCATCTACAATGAGCAGTTCTTC
TRBJ1-5 - TRBV25-1 - CASSELGNQPQHF TGTGCCAGCAGTGAACTGGGGAATCAGCCCCAGCATTTT
TRBJ2-1 - TRBV30 TRBD2 CAWKGLAGAFSSYNEQFF TGTGCCTGGAAAGGACTAGCGGGAGCATTTAGCTCCTACAATGAGCAGTTCTTC
TRBJ2-1 - TRBV13 - CASSTDPFSSYNEQFF TGTGCCAGCAGCACAGACCCTTTCAGCTCCTACAATGAGCAGTTCTTC
TRBJ2-3 - TRBV29-1 - CSVYGQVMSTDTQYF TGCAGCGTCTATGGACAAGTAATGAGCACAGATACGCAGTATTTT
TRBJ1-2 - TRBV9 - CASSVAVGGTYGYTF TGTGCCAGCAGCGTAGCCGTCGGAGGAACCTATGGCTACACCTTC
TRBJ2-3 once TRBV7-2 TRBD2 CASSSGLGLEGTQYF TGTGCCAGCAGCTCCGGACTAGGCCTAGAGGGTACGCAGTATTTT
TRBJ2-7 - TRBV29-1 TRBD2 CSVEILAGRAYEQYF TGCAGCGTTGAAATTCTAGCGGGACGAGCCTACGAGCAGTACTTC
TRBJ1-5 - TRBV5-8 - CASRVYSNQPQHF TGTGCCAGCAGAGTTTATAGCAATCAGCCCCAGCATTTT
TRBJ2-1 once TRBV5-6 TRBD2 CASGPGLYNEQFF TGTGCCAGCGGCCCGGGACTATACAATGAGCAGTTCTTC
TRBJ2-1 - TRBV5-6 TRBD2 CASSSSGRDYNEQFF TGTGCCAGCAGCTCTAGCGGGAGGGACTACAATGAGCAGTTCTTC
TRBJ1-1 - TRBV5-4 - CASSLAGSSTEAFF TGTGCCAGCAGCTTGGCTGGGAGTAGCACTGAAGCTTTCTTT